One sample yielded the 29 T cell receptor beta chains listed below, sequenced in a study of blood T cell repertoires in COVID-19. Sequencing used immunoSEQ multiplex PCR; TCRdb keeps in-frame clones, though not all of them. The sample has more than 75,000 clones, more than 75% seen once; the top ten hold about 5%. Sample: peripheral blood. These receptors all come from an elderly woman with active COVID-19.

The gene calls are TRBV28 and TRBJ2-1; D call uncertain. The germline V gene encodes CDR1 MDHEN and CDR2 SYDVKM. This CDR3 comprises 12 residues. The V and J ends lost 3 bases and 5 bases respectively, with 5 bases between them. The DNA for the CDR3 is TGTGCCAGCAGTTTTTATAACAATGAGCAGTTCTTC. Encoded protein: CASSFYNNEQFF.

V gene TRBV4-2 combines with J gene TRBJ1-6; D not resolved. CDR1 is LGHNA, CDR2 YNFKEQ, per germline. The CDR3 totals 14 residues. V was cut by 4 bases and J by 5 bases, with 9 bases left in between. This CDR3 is CASSRQLDNSPLHF. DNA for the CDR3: TGTGCCAGCAGCCGTCAACTCGATAATTCACCCCTCCACTTT.

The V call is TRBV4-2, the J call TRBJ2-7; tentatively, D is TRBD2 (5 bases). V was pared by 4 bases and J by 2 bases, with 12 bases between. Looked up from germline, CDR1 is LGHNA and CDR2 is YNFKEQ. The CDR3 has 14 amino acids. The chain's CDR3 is CASSREGRAYEQYF. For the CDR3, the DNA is TGTGCCAGCAGCCGTGAGGGTAGGGCCTACGAGCAGTACTTC.

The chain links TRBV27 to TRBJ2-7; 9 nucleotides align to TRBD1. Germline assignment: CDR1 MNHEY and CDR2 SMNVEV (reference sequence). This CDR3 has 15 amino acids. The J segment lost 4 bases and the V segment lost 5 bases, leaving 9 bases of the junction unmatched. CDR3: CASSPLRDRVYEQYF. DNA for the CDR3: TGTGCCAGCAGTCCGCTCCGGGACAGGGTGTACGAGCAGTACTTC.

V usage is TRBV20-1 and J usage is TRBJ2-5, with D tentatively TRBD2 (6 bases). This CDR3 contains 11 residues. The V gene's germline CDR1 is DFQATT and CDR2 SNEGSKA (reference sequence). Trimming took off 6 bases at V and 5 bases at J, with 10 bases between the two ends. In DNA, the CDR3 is TGCAGTGCCGTACGGGGGGAGACCCAGTACTTC. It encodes CSAVRGETQYF.

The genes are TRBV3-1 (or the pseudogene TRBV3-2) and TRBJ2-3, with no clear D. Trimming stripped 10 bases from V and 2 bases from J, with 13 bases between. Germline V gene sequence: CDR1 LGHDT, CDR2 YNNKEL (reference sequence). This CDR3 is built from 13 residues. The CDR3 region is CATTQSDTDTQYF. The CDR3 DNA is TGTGCCACCACGCAGAGCGACACAGATACGCAGTATTTT.

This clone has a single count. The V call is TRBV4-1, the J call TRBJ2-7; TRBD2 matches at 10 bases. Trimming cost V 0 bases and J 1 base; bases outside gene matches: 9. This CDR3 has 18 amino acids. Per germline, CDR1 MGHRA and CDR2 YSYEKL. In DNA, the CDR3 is TGCGCCAGCAGCCAAGATTTGGGAAGGACTAGCGGTTCCTACGAGCAGTACTTC. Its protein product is CASSQDLGRTSGSYEQYF.

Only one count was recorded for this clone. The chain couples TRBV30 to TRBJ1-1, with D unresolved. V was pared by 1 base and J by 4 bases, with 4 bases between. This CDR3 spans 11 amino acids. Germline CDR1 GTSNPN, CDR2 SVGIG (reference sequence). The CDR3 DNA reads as TGTGCCTGGAGTGCTTTCACTGAAGCTTTCTTT. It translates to CAWSAFTEAFF.

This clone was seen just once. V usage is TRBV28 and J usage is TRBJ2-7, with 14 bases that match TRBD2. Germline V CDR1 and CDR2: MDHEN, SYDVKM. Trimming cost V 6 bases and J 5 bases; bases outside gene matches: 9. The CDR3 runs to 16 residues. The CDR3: CASRTGTSGRLNEQYF. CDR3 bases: TGTGCCAGCAGAACCGGGACTAGCGGGAGATTGAACGAGCAGTACTTC.

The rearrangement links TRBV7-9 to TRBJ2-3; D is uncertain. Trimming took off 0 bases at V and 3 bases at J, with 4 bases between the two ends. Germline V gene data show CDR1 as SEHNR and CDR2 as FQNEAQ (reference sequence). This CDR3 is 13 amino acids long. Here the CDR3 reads CASSLASTDTQYF. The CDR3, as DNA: TGTGCCAGCAGCTTAGCTAGTACAGATACGCAGTATTTT.

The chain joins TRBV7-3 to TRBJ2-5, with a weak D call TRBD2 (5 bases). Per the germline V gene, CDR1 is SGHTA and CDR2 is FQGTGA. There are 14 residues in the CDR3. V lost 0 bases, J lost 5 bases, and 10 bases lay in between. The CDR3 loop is CASSLTGGGETQYF. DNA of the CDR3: TGTGCCAGCAGCTTAACAGGAGGTGGGGAGACCCAGTACTTC.

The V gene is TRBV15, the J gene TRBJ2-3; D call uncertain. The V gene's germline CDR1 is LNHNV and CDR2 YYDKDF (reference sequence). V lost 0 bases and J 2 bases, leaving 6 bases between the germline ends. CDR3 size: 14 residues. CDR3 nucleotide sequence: TGTGCCACCAGCAGAGACAGGTACACAGATACGCAGTATTTT. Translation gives CATSRDRYTDTQYF.

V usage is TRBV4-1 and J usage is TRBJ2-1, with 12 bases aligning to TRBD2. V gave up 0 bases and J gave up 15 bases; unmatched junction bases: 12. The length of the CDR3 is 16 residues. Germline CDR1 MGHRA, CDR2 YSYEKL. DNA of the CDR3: TGCGCCAGCAGCCAAGACCCAACTTCTAGCGGGAGGGCTCCGTTCTTC. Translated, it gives CASSQDPTSSGRAPFF.

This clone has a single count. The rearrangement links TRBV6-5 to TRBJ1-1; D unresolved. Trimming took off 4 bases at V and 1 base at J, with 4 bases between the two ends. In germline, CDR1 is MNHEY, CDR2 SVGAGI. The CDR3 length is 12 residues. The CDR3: CASSSGNTEAFF. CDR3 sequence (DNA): TGTGCCAGCAGTTCGGGGAACACTGAAGCTTTCTTT.

CDR3 loop: CASSVASGGVTGELFF. The CDR3, as DNA: TGTGCCAGCAGCGTAGCCTCGGGGGGGGTCACCGGGGAGCTGTTTTTT. This chain connects TRBV9 to TRBJ2-2; TRBD2 matches at 8 bases. In germline, CDR1 is SGDLS, CDR2 YYNGEE. The CDR3 contains 16 residues. The V gene end was trimmed by 0 bases and the J gene end by 4 bases; junction bases not matched to a gene: 5. Full variable domain (rest looked up from reference TRBV9 and TRBJ2-2): DSGVTQTPKHLITATGQRVTLRCSPRSGDLSVYWYQQSLDQGLQFLIQYYNGEERAKGNILERFSAQQFPDLHSELNLSSLELGDSALYFCASSVASGGVTGELFFGEGSRLTVL.

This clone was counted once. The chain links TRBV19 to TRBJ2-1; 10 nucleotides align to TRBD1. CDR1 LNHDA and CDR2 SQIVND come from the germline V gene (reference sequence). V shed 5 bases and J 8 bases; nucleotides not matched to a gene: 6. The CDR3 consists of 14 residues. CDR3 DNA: TGTGCCAGTAGTTTCGGGGACAGGGGCGATGAGCAGTTCTTC. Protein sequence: CASSFGDRGDEQFF.

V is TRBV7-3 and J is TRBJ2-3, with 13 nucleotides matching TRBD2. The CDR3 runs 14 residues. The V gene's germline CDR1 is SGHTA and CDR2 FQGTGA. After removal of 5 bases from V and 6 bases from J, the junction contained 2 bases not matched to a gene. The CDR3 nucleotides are TGTGCCAGCAGCACTAGCGGGAGGGCGGATACGCAGTATTTT. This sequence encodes CASSTSGRADTQYF.

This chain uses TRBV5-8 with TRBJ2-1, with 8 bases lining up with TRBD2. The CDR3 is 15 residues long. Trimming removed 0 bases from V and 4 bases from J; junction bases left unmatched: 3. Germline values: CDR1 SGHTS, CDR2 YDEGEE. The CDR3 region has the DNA TGTGCCAGCAGCTTGGATCGCGGGAGGTACAATGAGCAGTTCTTC. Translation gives CASSLDRGRYNEQFF. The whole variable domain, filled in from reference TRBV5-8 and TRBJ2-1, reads EAGVTQSPTHLIKTRGQQATLRCSPISGHTSVYWYQQALGLGLQFLLWYDEGEERNRGNFPPRFSGRQFPNYSSELNVNALELEDSALYLCASSLDRGRYNEQFFGPGTRLTVL.

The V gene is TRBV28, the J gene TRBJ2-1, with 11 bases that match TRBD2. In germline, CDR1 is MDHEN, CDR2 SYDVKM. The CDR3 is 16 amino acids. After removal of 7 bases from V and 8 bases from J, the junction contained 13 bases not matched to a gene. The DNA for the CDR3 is TGTGCCAGCATAGCGGGAGGGAGGGGGGTATTCGATGAGCAGTTCTTC. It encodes CASIAGGRGVFDEQFF.

CDR3 sequence (DNA): TGTGCCAGCAGCGCAGGGGCAGGGGGCAGACCAGATACGCAGTATTTT. It is translated as CASSAGAGGRPDTQYF. The genes are TRBV11-2 and TRBJ2-3; TRBD1 matches 8 bases. CDR3 length: 16 residues. Unmatched junction bases numbered 11, after V lost 5 bases and J lost 4 bases. CDR1 and CDR2 from the germline V gene are SGHAT and FQNNGV.

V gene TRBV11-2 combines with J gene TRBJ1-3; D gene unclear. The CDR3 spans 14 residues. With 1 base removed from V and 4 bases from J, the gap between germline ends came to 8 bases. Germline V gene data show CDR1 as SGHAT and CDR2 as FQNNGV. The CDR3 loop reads CASSLGTEGNTIYF. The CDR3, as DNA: TGTGCCAGCAGCTTAGGAACCGAGGGAAACACCATATATTTT.

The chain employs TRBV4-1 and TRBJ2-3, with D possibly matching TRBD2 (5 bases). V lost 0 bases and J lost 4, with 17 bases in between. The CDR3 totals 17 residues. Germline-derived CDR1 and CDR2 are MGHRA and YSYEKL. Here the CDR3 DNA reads TGCGCCAGCAGCCAAGAAGTGAGAGGGTTTTCTCCAGATACGCAGTATTTT. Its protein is CASSQEVRGFSPDTQYF.

Here the CDR3 reads CASSLIVTDTQYF. CDR3 coding DNA: TGTGCCAGCAGCCTTATCGTCACAGATACGCAGTATTTT. This chain uses TRBV7-3 with TRBJ2-3, with D unresolved. This CDR3 region has 13 residues. Trimming pared 5 bases from V and 2 bases from J, leaving 8 bases between. CDR1 SGHTA and CDR2 FQGTGA come from the germline V gene.

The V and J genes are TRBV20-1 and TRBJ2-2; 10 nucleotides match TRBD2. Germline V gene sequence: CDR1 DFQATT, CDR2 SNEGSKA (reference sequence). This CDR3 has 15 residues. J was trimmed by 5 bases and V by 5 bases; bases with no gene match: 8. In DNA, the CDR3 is TGCAGTGCTGGTGGACTAGCGGCCCGGACCGGGGAGCTGTTTTTT. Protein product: CSAGGLAARTGELFF.

This CDR3 is CATWTPRGLNEKLFF. Here the CDR3 DNA reads TGTGCCACCTGGACGCCACGGGGGTTAAATGAAAAACTGTTTTTT. This chain joins TRBV25-1 and TRBJ1-4; tentative D call: TRBD1 (5 bases). CDR3 size: 15 residues. Germline V lookup: CDR1 MGHDK, CDR2 SYGVNS. V gave up 10 bases and J gave up 5 bases, with 20 bases separating them.

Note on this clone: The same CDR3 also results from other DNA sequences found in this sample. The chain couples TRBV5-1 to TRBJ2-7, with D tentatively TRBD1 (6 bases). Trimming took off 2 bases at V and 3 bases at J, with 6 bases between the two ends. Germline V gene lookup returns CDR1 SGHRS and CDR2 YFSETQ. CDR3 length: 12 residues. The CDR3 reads CASSLQGYEQYF. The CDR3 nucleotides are TGCGCCAGCAGCTTACAGGGCTACGAGCAGTACTTC.

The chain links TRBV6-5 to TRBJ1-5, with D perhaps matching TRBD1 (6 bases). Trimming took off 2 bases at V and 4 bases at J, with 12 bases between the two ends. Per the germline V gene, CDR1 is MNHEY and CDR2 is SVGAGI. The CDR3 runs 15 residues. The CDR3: CASSYNRQANQPQHF. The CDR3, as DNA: TGTGCCAGCAGTTACAATAGACAGGCTAATCAGCCCCAGCATTTT.

Here the CDR3 reads CASSTDSASISGYTF. CDR3 nucleotides: TGTGCCAGCAGCACCGACTCAGCCTCCATCTCTGGCTACACCTTC. The chain carries TRBV28 and TRBJ1-2; D is ambiguous. The CDR3 length is 15 residues. Per germline, CDR1 MDHEN and CDR2 SYDVKM. Trimming took 6 bases from V and 7 from J, leaving 21 bases between them.

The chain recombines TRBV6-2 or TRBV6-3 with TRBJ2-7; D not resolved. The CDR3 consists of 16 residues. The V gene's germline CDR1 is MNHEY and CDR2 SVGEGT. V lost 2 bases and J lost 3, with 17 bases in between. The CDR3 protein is CASSYQMTDLRYEQYF. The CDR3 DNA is TGTGCCAGCAGTTACCAGATGACTGACTTACGCTACGAGCAGTACTTC.